The 8 T cell receptor beta chains in this list originate from one sample, sequenced in a study of STAT5B mutations in CD4+ large granular lymphocyte leukemia. This table comes from immunoSEQ multiplex PCR, and its TCRdb copy is limited to in-frame clones, with some not included. The profile shows about 33,000 clones, roughly 74% of them singletons. The sequencing sample was made of CD4+ T cells from blood buffy coats. The receptor set was obtained from a human donor in good health.

This chain connects TRBV27 to TRBJ2-4; 8 nucleotides agree with TRBD1. The germline V gene has CDR1 MNHEY and CDR2 SMNVEV (reference sequence). The length of the CDR3 is 14 residues. The V and J ends lost 3 bases and 9 bases, in that order; junction bases with no gene match: 7. CDR3 region: CASSLGDRLSIQYF. The DNA of the CDR3 is TGTGCCAGCAGTTTGGGGGACAGGCTGAGCATTCAGTACTTC.

The chain couples TRBV7-9 to TRBJ1-2; D unresolved. V shed 3 bases and J shed 7 bases, with 9 bases lying between them. The germline V gene encodes CDR1 SEHNR and CDR2 FQNEAQ (reference sequence). This CDR3 contains 12 residues. The CDR3 protein is CASSFEAFGYTF. The CDR3 DNA reads as TGTGCCAGCAGCTTCGAAGCTTTTGGCTACACCTTC.

The chain uses TRBV6-1 and TRBJ1-5, with D hard to call. The CDR3 covers 15 residues. Trimming pared 6 bases from V and 1 base from J, leaving 13 bases between. Germline V gene data show CDR1 as MNHNS and CDR2 as SASEGT. CDR3 sequence (DNA): TGTGCCAGCAGGGGCTATGCAGACAGCAATCAGCCCCAGCATTTT. Translation: CASRGYADSNQPQHF.

This clone was counted once. This sequence joins TRBV7-9 and TRBJ2-7, with D uncertain. Trimming took 5 bases from V and 7 from J, leaving 12 bases between them. Germline CDR1 is SEHNR and CDR2 is FQNEAQ (reference sequence). The CDR3 consists of 12 residues. CDR3 amino acids: CASSHQVGEQYF. DNA of the CDR3: TGTGCCAGCAGCCACCAAGTGGGGGAGCAGTACTTC.

Regarding this clone: Additional DNA sequences in this sample encode the identical CDR3. CDR3: CASSLEALTQYF. The CDR3, as DNA: TGTGCCAGCAGCTTAGAGGCACTTACGCAGTATTTT. The chain joins TRBV5-6 to TRBJ2-3; D remains ambiguous. The CDR3 extends over 12 amino acids. The V gene's germline CDR1 is SGHDT and CDR2 YYEEEE. V lost 2 bases to trimming and J lost 8 bases, with 9 bases between them.

The chain carries TRBV5-6 and TRBJ1-5; a weak D match, TRBD1 (5 bases). V lost 1 base and J 5 bases, leaving 10 bases between the germline ends. Germline-derived CDR1 and CDR2 are SGHDT and YYEEEE. This CDR3 has 14 amino acids. This CDR3 reads CASSLSGGYQPQHF. The DNA for the CDR3 is TGTGCCAGCAGCTTGTCCGGGGGTTATCAGCCCCAGCATTTT.

This chain joins TRBV19 and TRBJ2-3; unclear D gene. Trimming left V 5 bases short and J 1 base short, with 7 bases between. The CDR3 consists of 13 residues. Looked up from germline, CDR1 is LNHDA and CDR2 is SQIVND (reference sequence). CDR3 bases: TGTGCCAGTAGTGTTACTGGCACAGATACGCAGTATTTT. Protein product: CASSVTGTDTQYF.

The genes are TRBV28 and TRBJ2-2; D ambiguous. CDR3 length: 12 residues. The V gene lost 8 bases and the J gene lost 1 base, with 5 bases spanning the gap. Germline V CDR1 and CDR2: MDHEN, SYDVKM. CDR3 amino acids: CASVGNTGELFF. In DNA form, the CDR3 reads TGTGCCAGCGTCGGGAACACCGGGGAGCTGTTTTTT. Complete variable domain (other parts from reference TRBV28 and TRBJ2-2): DVKVTQSSRYLVKRTGEKVFLECVQDMDHENMFWYRQDPGLGLRLIYFSYDVKMKEKGDIPEGYSVSREKKERFSLILESASTNQTSMYLCASVGNTGELFFGEGSRLTVL.